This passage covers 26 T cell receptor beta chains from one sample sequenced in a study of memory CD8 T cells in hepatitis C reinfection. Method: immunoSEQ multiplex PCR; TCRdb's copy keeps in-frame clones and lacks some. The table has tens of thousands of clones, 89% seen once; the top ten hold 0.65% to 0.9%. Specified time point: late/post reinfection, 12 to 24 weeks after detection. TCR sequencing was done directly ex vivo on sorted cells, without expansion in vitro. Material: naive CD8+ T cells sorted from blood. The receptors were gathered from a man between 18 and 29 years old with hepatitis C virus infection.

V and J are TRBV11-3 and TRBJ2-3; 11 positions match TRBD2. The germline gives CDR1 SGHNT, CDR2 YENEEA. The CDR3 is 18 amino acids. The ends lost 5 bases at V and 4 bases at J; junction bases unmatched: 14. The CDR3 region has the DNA TGTGCCAGCAGCACCACCGGGATAGCGGGGGGGCCGGCAGATACGCAGTATTTT. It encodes CASSTTGIAGGPADTQYF. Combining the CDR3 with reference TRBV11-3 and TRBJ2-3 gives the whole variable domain EAGVVQSPRYKIIEKKQPVAFWCNPISGHNTLYWYLQNLGQGPELLIRYENEEAVDDSQLPKDRFSAERLKGVDSTLKIQPAELGDSAVYLCASSTTGIAGGPADTQYFGPGTRLTVL.

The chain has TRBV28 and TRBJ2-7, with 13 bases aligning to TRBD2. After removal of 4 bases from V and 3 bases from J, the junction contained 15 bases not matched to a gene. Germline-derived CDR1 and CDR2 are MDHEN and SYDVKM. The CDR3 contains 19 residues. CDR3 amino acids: CASSSQGLAGDQPHYEQYF. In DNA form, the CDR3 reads TGTGCCAGCAGTTCCCAAGGACTAGCGGGAGATCAGCCACACTACGAGCAGTACTTC.

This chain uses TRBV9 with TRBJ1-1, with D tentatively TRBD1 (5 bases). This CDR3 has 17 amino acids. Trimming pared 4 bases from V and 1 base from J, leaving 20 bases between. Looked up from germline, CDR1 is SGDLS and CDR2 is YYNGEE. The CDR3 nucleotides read TGTGCCAGCAGCCCCAGTTGGGGTCCTACAGGGAACACTGAAGCTTTCTTT. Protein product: CASSPSWGPTGNTEAFF. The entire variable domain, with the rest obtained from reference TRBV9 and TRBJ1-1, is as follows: DSGVTQTPKHLITATGQRVTLRCSPRSGDLSVYWYQQSLDQGLQFLIQYYNGEERAKGNILERFSAQQFPDLHSELNLSSLELGDSALYFCASSPSWGPTGNTEAFFGQGTRLTVV.

The CDR3 loop reads CASSQRGRFTDTQYF. In DNA, the CDR3 is TGCGCCAGCAGCCAAAGAGGGCGATTCACGGATACGCAGTATTTT. The gene calls are TRBV4-1 and TRBJ2-3; tentative D call: TRBD2 (5 bases). V was pared by 2 bases and J by 6 bases, with 15 bases between. Looked up from germline, CDR1 is MGHRA and CDR2 is YSYEKL. The CDR3 sequence is 15 residues long.

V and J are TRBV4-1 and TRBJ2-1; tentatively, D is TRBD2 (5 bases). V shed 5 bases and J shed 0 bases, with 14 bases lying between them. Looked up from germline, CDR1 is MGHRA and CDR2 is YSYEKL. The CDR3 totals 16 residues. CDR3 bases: TGCGCCAGCAGCTCCCCAGCGGAGAGCTCCTACAATGAGCAGTTCTTC. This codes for CASSSPAESSYNEQFF.

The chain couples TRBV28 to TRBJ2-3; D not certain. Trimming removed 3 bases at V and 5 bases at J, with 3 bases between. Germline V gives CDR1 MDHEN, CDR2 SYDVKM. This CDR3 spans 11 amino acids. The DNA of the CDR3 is TGTGCCAGCAGTTTCGTAGATACGCAGTATTTT. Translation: CASSFVDTQYF. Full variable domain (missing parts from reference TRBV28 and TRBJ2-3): DVKVTQSSRYLVKRTGEKVFLECVQDMDHENMFWYRQDPGLGLRLIYFSYDVKMKEKGDIPEGYSVSREKKERFSLILESASTNQTSMYLCASSFVDTQYFGPGTRLTVL.

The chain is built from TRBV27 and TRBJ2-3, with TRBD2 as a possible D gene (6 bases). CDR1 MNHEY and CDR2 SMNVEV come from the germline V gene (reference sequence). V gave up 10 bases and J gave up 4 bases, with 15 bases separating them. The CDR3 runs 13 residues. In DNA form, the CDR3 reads TGTGCCACTGGACTAACGGTACCAGATACGCAGTATTTT. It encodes CATGLTVPDTQYF.

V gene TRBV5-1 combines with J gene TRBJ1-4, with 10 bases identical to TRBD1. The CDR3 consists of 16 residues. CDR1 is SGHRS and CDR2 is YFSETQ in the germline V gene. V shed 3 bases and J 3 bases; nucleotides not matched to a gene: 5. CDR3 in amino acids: CASSSGQGGPNEKLFF. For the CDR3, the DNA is TGCGCCAGCAGCTCCGGACAGGGGGGACCTAATGAAAAACTGTTTTTT.

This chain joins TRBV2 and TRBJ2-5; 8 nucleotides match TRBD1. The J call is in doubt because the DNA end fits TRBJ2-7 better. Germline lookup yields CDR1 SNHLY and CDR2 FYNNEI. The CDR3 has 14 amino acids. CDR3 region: CASSDAQGANEQYF. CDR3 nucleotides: TGTGCCAGCAGTGACGCGCAGGGGGCTAACGAGCAGTACTTC.

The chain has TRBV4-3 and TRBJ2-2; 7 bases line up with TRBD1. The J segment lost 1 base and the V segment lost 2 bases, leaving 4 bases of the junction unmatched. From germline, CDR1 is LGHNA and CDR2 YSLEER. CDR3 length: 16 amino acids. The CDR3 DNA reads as TGCGCCAGCAGCCAAACTAGGGGGCTGAACACCGGGGAGCTGTTTTTT. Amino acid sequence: CASSQTRGLNTGELFF.

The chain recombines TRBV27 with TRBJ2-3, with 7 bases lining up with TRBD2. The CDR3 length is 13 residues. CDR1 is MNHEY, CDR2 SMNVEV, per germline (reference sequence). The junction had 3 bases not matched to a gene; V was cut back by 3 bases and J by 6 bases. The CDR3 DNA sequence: TGTGCCAGCAGTTTCTCACTAGCGGATACGCAGTATTTT. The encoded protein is CASSFSLADTQYF.

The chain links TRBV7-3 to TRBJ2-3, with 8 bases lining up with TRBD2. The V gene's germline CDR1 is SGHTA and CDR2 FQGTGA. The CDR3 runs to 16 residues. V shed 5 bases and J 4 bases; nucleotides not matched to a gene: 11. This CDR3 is CASSPHAGGPPDTQYF. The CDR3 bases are TGTGCCAGCAGCCCCCACGCGGGAGGCCCCCCAGATACGCAGTATTTT.

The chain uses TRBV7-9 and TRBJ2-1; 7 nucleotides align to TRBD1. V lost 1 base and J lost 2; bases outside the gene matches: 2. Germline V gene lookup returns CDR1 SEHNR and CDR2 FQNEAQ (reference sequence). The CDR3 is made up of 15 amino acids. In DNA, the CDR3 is TGTGCCAGCAGCTTAGTTACAGGGGCCTACAATGAGCAGTTCTTC. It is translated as CASSLVTGAYNEQFF.

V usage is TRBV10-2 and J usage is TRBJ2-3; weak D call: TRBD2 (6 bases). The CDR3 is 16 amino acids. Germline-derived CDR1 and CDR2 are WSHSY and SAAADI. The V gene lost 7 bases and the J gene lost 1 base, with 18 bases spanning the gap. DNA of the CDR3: TGCGCCAGCACTAACGGGAGAGGGTGGGGCACAGATACGCAGTATTTT. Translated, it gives CASTNGRGWGTDTQYF.

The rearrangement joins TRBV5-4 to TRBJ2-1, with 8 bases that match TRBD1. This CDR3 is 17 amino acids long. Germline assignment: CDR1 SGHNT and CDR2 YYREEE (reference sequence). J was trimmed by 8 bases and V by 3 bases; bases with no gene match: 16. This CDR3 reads CASSSELADREIDEQFF. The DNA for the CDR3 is TGTGCCAGCAGCTCGGAATTGGCGGACAGGGAAATTGATGAGCAGTTCTTC.

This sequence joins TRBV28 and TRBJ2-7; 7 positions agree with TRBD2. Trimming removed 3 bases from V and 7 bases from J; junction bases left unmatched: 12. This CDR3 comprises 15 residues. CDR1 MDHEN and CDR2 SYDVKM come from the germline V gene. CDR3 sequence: CASSFGSGISGEQYF. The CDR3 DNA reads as TGTGCCAGCAGTTTCGGCAGCGGGATATCGGGGGAGCAGTACTTC.

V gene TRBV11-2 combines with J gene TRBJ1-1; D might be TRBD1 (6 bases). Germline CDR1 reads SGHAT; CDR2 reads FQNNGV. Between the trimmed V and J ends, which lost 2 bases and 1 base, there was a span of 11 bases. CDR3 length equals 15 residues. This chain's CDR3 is CASSLIGGPNTEAFF. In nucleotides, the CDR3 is TGTGCCAGCAGCTTAATTGGGGGCCCGAACACTGAAGCTTTCTTT.

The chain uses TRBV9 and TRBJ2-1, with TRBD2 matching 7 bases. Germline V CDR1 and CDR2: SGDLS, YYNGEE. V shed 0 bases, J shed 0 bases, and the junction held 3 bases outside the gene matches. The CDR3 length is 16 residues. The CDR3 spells CASSVEWGGSYNEQFF. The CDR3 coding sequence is TGTGCCAGCAGCGTAGAATGGGGGGGCTCCTACAATGAGCAGTTCTTC.

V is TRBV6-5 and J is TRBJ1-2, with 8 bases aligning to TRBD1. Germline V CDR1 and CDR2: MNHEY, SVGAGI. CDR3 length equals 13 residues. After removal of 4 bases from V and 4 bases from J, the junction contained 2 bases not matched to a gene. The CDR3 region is CASSSTGAYGYTF. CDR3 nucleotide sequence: TGTGCCAGCAGTTCGACAGGGGCCTATGGCTACACCTTC.

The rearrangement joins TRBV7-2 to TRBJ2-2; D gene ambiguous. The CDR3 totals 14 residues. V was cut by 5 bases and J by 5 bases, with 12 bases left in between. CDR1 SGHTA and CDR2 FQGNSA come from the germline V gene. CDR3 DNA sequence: TGTGCCAGCAGCGCGGAACTTGCGACCGGGGAGCTGTTTTTT. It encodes CASSAELATGELFF.

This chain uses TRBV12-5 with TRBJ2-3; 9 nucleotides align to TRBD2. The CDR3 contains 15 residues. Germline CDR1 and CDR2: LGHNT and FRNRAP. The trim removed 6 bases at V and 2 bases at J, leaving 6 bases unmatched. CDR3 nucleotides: TGTGCTAGTGGCGGACTAGCGACATTCACAGATACGCAGTATTTT. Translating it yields CASGGLATFTDTQYF.

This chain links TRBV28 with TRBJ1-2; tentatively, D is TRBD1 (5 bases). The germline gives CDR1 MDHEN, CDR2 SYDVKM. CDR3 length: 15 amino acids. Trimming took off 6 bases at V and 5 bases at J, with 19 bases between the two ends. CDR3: CASRVNAGTTYGYTF. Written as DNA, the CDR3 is TGTGCCAGCAGGGTAAATGCGGGGACTACGTATGGCTACACCTTC.

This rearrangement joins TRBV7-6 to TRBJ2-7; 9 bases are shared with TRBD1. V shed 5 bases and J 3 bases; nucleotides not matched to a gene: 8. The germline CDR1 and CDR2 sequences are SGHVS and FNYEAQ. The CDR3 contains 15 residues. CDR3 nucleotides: TGTGCCAGCAGCCCGGAGGGGACAGGGCGCTACGAGCAGTACTTC. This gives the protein CASSPEGTGRYEQYF.

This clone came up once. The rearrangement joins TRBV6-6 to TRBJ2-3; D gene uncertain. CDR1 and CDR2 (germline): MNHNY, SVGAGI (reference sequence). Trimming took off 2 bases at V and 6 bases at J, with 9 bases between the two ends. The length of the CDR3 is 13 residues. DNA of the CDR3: TGTGCCAGCAGTTACCACTTTCGGGATACGCAGTATTTT. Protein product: CASSYHFRDTQYF.

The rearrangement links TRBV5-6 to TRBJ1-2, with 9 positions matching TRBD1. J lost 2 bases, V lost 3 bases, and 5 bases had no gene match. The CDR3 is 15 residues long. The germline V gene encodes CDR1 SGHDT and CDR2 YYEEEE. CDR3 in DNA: TGTGCCAGCAGCTCCGAGACAGGGGGGAACTATGGCTACACCTTC. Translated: CASSSETGGNYGYTF.

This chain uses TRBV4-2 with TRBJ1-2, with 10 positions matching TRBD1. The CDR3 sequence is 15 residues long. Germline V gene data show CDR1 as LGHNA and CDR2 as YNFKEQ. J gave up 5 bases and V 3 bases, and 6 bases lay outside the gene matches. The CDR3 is CASSHRQGAGYGYTF. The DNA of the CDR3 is TGTGCCAGCAGCCACCGACAGGGGGCCGGGTATGGCTACACCTTC.